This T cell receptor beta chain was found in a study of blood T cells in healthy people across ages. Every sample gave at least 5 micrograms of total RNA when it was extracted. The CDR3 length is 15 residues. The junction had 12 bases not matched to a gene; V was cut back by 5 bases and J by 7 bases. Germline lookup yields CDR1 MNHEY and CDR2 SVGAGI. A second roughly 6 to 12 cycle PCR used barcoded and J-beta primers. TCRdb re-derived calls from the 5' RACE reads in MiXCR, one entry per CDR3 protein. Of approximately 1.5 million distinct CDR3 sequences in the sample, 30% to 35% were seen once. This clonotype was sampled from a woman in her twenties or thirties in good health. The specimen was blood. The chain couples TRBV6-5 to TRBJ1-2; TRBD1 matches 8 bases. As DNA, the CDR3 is TGTGCCAGCAGTCTCACAAGACAGGGGTGGAGTGGCTACACCTTC. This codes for CASSLTRQGWSGYTF.